This section outlines one T cell receptor beta chain sequence together with its context. Those enrolled, adults aged 18 to 89 years, came from around 25 US areas. Participants were placed into cohorts based on the clinical history they reported. It was within 2 weeks before study entry that exposed participants met a COVID-19 case. This sample stems from a study of blood T cell repertoires in COVID-19. Study background: COVID-19 samples from acute and convalescent phases originated in the United States, Italy and Spain.

Generated by immunoSEQ multiplex PCR, the TCRdb table keeps only in-frame clones and is missing some. The data show about 430,000 clones, more than 70% seen once. The sequencing input was PBMCs or T cells enriched from blood (not recorded which). The source is a woman between 18 and 29 years old who had been exposed to COVID-19.

Here the CDR3 reads CASTSGGADTQYF. In DNA form, the CDR3 reads TGTGCCAGTACTAGCGGGGGTGCAGATACGCAGTATTTT. The rearrangement uses TRBV19 and TRBJ2-3; 10 nucleotides match TRBD2. The CDR3 totals 13 residues. The germline V gene encodes CDR1 LNHDA and CDR2 SQIVND (reference sequence). J lost 4 bases, V lost 7 bases, and 2 bases had no gene match.